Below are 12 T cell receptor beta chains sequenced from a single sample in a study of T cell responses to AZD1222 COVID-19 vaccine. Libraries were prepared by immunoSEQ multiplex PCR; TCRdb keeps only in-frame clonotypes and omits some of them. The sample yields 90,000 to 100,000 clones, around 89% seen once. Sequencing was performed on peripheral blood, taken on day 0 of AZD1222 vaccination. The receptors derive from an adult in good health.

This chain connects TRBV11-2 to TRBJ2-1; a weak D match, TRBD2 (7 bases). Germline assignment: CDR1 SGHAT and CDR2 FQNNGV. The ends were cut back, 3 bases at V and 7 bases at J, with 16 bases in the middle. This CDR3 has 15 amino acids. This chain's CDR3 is CASSFLGAGGNEQFF. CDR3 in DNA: TGTGCCAGCAGCTTTTTGGGGGCCGGGGGGAATGAGCAGTTCTTC.

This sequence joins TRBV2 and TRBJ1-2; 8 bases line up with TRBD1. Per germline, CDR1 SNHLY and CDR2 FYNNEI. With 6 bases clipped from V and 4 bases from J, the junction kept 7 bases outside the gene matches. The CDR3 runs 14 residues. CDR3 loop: CASSLNDRGYGYTF. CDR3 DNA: TGTGCCAGCAGCCTCAACGACAGGGGCTATGGCTACACCTTC.

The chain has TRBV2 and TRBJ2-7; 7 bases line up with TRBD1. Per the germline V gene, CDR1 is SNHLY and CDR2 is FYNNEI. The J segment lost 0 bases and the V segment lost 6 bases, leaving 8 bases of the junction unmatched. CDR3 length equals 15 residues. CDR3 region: CASRNNRGPSYEQYF. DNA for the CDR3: TGTGCCAGCAGAAATAACAGGGGACCCTCCTACGAGCAGTACTTC. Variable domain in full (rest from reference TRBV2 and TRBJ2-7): EPEVTQTPSHQVTQMGQEVILRCVPISNHLYFYWYRQILGQKVEFLVSFYNNEISEKSEIFDDQFSVERPDGSNFTLKIRSTKLEDSAMYFCASRNNRGPSYEQYFGPGTRLTVT.

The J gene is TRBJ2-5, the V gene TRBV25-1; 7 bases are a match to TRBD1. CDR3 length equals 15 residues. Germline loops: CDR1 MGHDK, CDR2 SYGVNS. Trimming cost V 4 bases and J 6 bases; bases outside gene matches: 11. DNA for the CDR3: TGTGCCAGCAGTGCCCCTTCCCAGGGGGATCAGACCCAGTACTTC. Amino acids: CASSAPSQGDQTQYF.

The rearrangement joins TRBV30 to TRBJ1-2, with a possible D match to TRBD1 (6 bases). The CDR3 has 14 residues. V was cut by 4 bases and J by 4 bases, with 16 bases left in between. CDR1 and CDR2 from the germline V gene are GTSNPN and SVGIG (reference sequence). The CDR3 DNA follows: TGTGCCTGGACCCCTGAGGGGGGAATCTATGGCTACACCTTC. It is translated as CAWTPEGGIYGYTF.

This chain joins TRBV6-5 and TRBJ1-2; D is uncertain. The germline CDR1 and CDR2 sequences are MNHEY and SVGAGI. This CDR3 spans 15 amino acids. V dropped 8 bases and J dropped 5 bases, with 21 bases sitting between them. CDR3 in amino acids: CASAQWKGGSYGYTF. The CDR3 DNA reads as TGTGCCAGCGCCCAATGGAAGGGCGGGAGTTATGGCTACACCTTC.

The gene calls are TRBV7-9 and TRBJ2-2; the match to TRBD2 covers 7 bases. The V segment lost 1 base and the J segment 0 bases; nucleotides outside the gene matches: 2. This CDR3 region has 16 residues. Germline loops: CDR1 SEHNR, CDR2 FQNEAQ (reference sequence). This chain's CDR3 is CASSLGLAPNTGELFF. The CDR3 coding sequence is TGTGCCAGCAGCTTAGGACTAGCCCCGAACACCGGGGAGCTGTTTTTT.

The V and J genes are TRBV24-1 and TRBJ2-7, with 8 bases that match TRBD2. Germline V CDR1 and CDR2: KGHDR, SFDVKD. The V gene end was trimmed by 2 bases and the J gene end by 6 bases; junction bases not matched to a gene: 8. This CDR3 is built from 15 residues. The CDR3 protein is CATSDSRAGRAEQYF. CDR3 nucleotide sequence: TGTGCCACCAGTGATTCCCGGGCCGGGAGGGCCGAGCAGTACTTC.

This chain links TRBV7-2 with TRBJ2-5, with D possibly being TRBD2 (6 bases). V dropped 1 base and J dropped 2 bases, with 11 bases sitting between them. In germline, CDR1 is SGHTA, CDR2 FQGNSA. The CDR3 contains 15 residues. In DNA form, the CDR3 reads TGTGCCAGCAGCTTAGTGCGGGGACGACAAGAGACCCAGTACTTC. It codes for CASSLVRGRQETQYF. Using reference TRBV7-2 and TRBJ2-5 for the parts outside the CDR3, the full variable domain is GAGVSQSPSNKVTEKGKDVELRCDPISGHTALYWYRQSLGQGLEFLIYFQGNSAPDKSGLPSDRFSAERTGGSVSTLTIQRTQQEDSAVYLCASSLVRGRQETQYFGPGTRLLVL.

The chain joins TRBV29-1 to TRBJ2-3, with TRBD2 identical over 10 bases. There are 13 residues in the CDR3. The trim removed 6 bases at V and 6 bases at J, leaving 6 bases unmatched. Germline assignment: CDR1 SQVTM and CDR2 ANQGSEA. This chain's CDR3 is CSVVSGRADTQYF. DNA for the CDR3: TGCAGCGTGGTAAGCGGGAGGGCGGATACGCAGTATTTT.

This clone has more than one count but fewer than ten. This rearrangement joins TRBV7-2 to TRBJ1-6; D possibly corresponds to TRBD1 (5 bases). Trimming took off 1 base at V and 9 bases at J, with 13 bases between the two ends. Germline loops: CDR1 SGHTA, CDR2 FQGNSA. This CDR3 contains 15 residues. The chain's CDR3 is CASSLDGPRGSPLHF. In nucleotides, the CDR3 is TGTGCCAGCAGCTTAGATGGGCCAAGGGGTTCACCCCTCCACTTT.

DNA for the CDR3: TGTGCCAGCAGTTTAGGAGGGACTAGCGGGAGGGCCCAAGAGACCCAGTACTTC. It yields the protein CASSLGGTSGRAQETQYF. This chain uses TRBV27 with TRBJ2-5, with TRBD2 matching over 16 bases. J was trimmed by 1 base and V by 2 bases; bases with no gene match: 4. The CDR3 has 18 residues. Germline V gene lookup returns CDR1 MNHEY and CDR2 SMNVEV (reference sequence).